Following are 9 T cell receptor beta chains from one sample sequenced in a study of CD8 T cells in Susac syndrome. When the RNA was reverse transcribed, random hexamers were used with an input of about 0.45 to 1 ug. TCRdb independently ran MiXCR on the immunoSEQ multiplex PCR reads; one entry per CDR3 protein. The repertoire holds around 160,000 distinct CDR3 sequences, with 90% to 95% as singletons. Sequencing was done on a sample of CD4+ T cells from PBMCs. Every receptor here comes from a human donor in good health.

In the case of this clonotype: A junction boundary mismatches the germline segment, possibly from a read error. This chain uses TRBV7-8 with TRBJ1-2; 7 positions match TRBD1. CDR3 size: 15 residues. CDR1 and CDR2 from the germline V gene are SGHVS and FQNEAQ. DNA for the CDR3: TGTGCCAGCAGCTTAGGGGGGCATCAGGGGGAGGAAGTTTTCTTC. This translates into CASSLGGHQGEEVFF.

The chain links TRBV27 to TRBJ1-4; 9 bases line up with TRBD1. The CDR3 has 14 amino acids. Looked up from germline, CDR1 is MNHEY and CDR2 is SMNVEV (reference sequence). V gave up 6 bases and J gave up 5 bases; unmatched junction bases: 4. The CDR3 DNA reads TGTGCCAGCAGGGGACAGGGTGGGAATGAAAAACTGTTTTTT. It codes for CASRGQGGNEKLFF.

This CDR3 is CASSYQDNQPQHF. CDR3 DNA sequence: TGTGCCAGCTCATACCAGGACAATCAGCCCCAGCATTTT. The gene calls are TRBV2 and TRBJ1-5; D gene ambiguous. The CDR3 contains 13 residues. The V end was cut by 8 bases, the J end by 3 bases, with 11 bases between. Germline CDR1 is SNHLY and CDR2 is FYNNEI.

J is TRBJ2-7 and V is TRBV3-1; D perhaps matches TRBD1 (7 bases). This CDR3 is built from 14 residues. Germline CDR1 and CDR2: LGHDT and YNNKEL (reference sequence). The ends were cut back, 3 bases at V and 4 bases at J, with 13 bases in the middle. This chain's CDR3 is CASSQGGRGYEQYF. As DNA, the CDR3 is TGTGCCAGCAGCCAGGGGGGCAGGGGGTACGAGCAGTACTTC.

The CDR3: CSARDSSGNTIYF. In DNA, the CDR3 is TGCAGTGCTAGAGATAGCTCTGGAAACACCATATATTTT. The V and J genes are TRBV20-1 and TRBJ1-3; D uncertain. Trimming pared 0 bases from V and 0 bases from J, leaving 3 bases between. The CDR3 length is 13 residues. Germline lookup yields CDR1 DFQATT and CDR2 SNEGSKA (reference sequence).

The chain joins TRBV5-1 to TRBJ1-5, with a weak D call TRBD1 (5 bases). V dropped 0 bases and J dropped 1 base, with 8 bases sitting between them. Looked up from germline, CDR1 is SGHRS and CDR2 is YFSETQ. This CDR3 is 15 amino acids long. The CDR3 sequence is CASSLDGASNQPQHF. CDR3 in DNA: TGCGCCAGCAGCTTGGACGGGGCGAGCAATCAGCCCCAGCATTTT.

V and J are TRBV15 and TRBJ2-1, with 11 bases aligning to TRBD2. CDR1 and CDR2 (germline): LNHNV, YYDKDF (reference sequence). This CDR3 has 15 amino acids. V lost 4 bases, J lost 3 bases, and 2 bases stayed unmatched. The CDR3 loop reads CATSKTSGGYNEQFF. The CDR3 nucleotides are TGTGCCACCAGCAAAACTAGCGGGGGCTACAATGAGCAGTTCTTC. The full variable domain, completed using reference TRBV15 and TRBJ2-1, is DAMVIQNPRYQVTQFGKPVTLSCSQTLNHNVMYWYQQKSSQAPKLLFHYYDKDFNNEADTPDNFQSRRPNTSFCFLDIRSPGLGDTAMYLCATSKTSGGYNEQFFGPGTRLTVL.

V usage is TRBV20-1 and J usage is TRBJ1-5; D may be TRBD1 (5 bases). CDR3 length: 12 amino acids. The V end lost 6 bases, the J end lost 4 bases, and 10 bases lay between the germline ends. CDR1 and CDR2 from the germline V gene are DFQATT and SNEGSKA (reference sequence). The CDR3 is CSARDGNQPQHF. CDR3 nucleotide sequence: TGCAGTGCCCGGGACGGGAATCAGCCCCAGCATTTT.

The CDR3 loop is CASSGPFGSGANVLTF. The CDR3 region has the DNA TGTGCCAGCAGTGGGCCCTTTGGGAGCGGGGCCAACGTCCTGACTTTC. The V and J genes are TRBV27 and TRBJ2-6, with a tentative D call TRBD2 (5 bases). V lost 5 bases, J lost 4 bases, and 15 bases lay in between. Germline loops: CDR1 MNHEY, CDR2 SMNVEV (reference sequence). The CDR3 sequence is 16 residues long.